One sample yielded the 16 T cell receptor beta chains listed below, sequenced in a study of T cell responses to AZD1222 COVID-19 vaccine. Some clones are missing from TCRdb's copy, which holds only in-frame ones; the method was immunoSEQ multiplex PCR. The data show roughly 120,000 clones, 88% seen once. The source material was peripheral blood, sampled on day 0 of AZD1222 vaccination. All receptors come from an adult in good health.

The chain couples TRBV4-2 to TRBJ1-5; no reliable D call. CDR1 LGHNA and CDR2 YNFKEQ come from the germline V gene. The CDR3 consists of 16 residues. Trimming shortened V by 1 base and J by 7 bases, and 17 bases separated the two germline ends. Written as DNA, the CDR3 is TGTGCCAGCAGCCAAGTTTCTACAGACCCCTTCCAGCCCCAGCATTTT. It yields the protein CASSQVSTDPFQPQHF.

The DNA of the CDR3 is TGTGCCAGCAGCCAATTGGGGGCCTACGAGCAGTACTTC. Encoded protein: CASSQLGAYEQYF. The chain uses TRBV14 and TRBJ2-7; perhaps D is TRBD1 or TRBD2 (5 bases each). Trimming removed 2 bases at V and 2 bases at J, with 7 bases between. CDR3 length: 13 amino acids. Germline assignment: CDR1 SGHDN and CDR2 FVKESK.

J is TRBJ1-2 and V is TRBV29-1; D perhaps matches TRBD1 (6 bases). CDR3 length: 13 residues. Germline assignment: CDR1 SQVTM and CDR2 ANQGSEA. Trimming stripped 7 bases from V and 7 bases from J, with 19 bases between. The CDR3 nucleotides read TGCAGCGCCGAGGGCAGGGGAAGGATTGGCTACACCTTC. Translating it yields CSAEGRGRIGYTF.

This chain connects TRBV13 to TRBJ2-7; tentatively, D is TRBD1 (6 bases). CDR3 length: 13 residues. Trimming cost V 1 base and J 7 bases, with 11 bases left between them. Germline CDR1 and CDR2: PRHDT and FYEKMQ (reference sequence). Here the CDR3 reads CASSLDRVGEQYF. In nucleotides, the CDR3 is TGTGCCAGCAGCTTAGACAGGGTAGGGGAGCAGTACTTC.

This clone occurred a few times. This CDR3 reads CSVVTLDNEQFF. The CDR3 bases are TGCAGCGTTGTGACACTGGACAATGAGCAGTTCTTC. This rearrangement joins TRBV29-1 to TRBJ2-1; D gene ambiguous. Trimming took 4 bases from V and 5 from J, leaving 9 bases between them. Germline values: CDR1 SQVTM, CDR2 ANQGSEA. CDR3 size: 12 residues.

The CDR3, as DNA: TGTGCCAGCAGGCCTGGGGAACTTAACACCGGGGAGCTGTTTTTT. It translates to CASRPGELNTGELFF. The chain employs TRBV7-8 and TRBJ2-2; D unresolved. Trimming took off 6 bases at V and 2 bases at J, with 13 bases between the two ends. Germline V gene lookup returns CDR1 SGHVS and CDR2 FQNEAQ. The CDR3 is made up of 15 amino acids.

The V and J genes are TRBV6-5 and TRBJ2-7; possible D gene TRBD1, 6 bases. Trimming took off 5 bases at V and 3 bases at J, with 17 bases between the two ends. Germline lookup yields CDR1 MNHEY and CDR2 SVGAGI. This CDR3 is built from 15 residues. In nucleotides, the CDR3 is TGTGCCAGCAGTACTTCCGGGACACCCTTCTACGAGCAGTACTTC. Translation: CASSTSGTPFYEQYF.

The rearrangement joins TRBV6-5 to TRBJ2-2; D remains unclear. This CDR3 comprises 13 residues. Germline V gene data show CDR1 as MNHEY and CDR2 as SVGAGI. V dropped 6 bases and J dropped 0 bases, with 5 bases sitting between them. The CDR3 DNA sequence: TGTGCCAGCAGGGCAGCGAACACCGGGGAGCTGTTTTTT. It specifies CASRAANTGELFF.

The chain couples TRBV6-5 to TRBJ1-2; a possible D gene is TRBD1 (5 bases). Between the trimmed V and J ends, which lost 6 bases and 3 bases, there was a span of 8 bases. Germline V lookup: CDR1 MNHEY, CDR2 SVGAGI. This CDR3 has 12 residues. The CDR3 spells CASSPTDYGYTF. DNA of the CDR3: TGTGCCAGCAGCCCGACAGACTATGGCTACACCTTC.

The V gene is TRBV6-2 or TRBV6-3, the J gene TRBJ1-2; D gene uncertain. CDR1 and CDR2 from the germline V gene are MNHEY and SVGEGT. This CDR3 contains 14 residues. V was pared by 0 bases and J by 8 bases, with 13 bases between. CDR3 DNA: TGTGCCAGCAGTTACTCGGAGGGTCGAACCGGCTACACCTTC. It is translated as CASSYSEGRTGYTF.

V usage is TRBV18 and J usage is TRBJ2-6, with 9 bases fitting TRBD1. V shed 6 bases, J shed 4 bases, and the junction held 10 bases outside the gene matches. Germline CDR1 and CDR2: KGHSH and LQKENI. The length of the CDR3 is 17 residues. The CDR3 coding sequence is TGTGCCAGCTCCGGGGGACAGGGTCATACAGGGGCCAACGTCCTGACTTTC. This encodes CASSGGQGHTGANVLTF.

V is TRBV7-2 and J is TRBJ2-3; 9 positions match TRBD2. The CDR3 length is 16 residues. Germline lookup yields CDR1 SGHTA and CDR2 FQGNSA. V trimming: 5 bases; J trimming: 2 bases; junction bases outside the gene matches: 8. This CDR3 is CASSARLAGLTDTQYF. The CDR3 nucleotides read TGTGCCAGCAGCGCGCGTCTAGCGGGACTCACAGATACGCAGTATTTT.

J is TRBJ2-3 and V is TRBV24-1; 10 bases align to TRBD2. There are 17 residues in the CDR3. Trimming removed 0 bases from V and 5 bases from J; junction bases left unmatched: 7. Germline V CDR1 and CDR2: KGHDR, SFDVKD. The CDR3 region is CATSDLSGRAFGDTQYF. CDR3 DNA sequence: TGTGCCACCAGTGATTTGAGCGGGAGGGCCTTTGGAGATACGCAGTATTTT.

The chain combines TRBV12-3 or TRBV12-4 with TRBJ2-3; D unclear. The CDR3 is made up of 11 amino acids. Trimming stripped 3 bases from V and 7 bases from J, with 5 bases between. The CDR3 loop reads CASSFGNTQYF. The CDR3 DNA reads TGTGCCAGCAGTTTCGGAAATACGCAGTATTTT.

The gene calls are TRBV5-1 and TRBJ1-6; 10 bases map to TRBD1. The CDR3 is made up of 18 amino acids. Germline V gene data show CDR1 as SGHRS and CDR2 as YFSETQ. The V segment lost 5 bases and the J segment 8 bases; nucleotides outside the gene matches: 16. CDR3 residues: CASSFRDRGLWGDSPLHF. The CDR3, as DNA: TGCGCCAGCAGTTTCCGGGACAGGGGCCTGTGGGGGGATTCACCCCTCCACTTT.

The rearrangement links TRBV5-1 to TRBJ2-7; possibly TRBD1 for D (6 bases). The CDR3 has 15 amino acids. V lost 4 bases to trimming and J lost 0 bases, with 14 bases between them. Germline V lookup: CDR1 SGHRS, CDR2 YFSETQ. This CDR3 reads CASSLGQHYSYEQYF. The CDR3 region has the DNA TGCGCCAGCAGCCTAGGACAGCATTACTCCTACGAGCAGTACTTC.